One and the same sample provided the 30 T cell receptor beta chains below, sequenced in a study of shared clonotypes between healthy human individuals. TCRdb keeps only in-frame clones here, not all; method: immunoSEQ multiplex PCR. The table has about 2.1 million clones, 90% to 95% seen once; the top ten hold around 1.7%. CD45RO negativity and positive selection for CCR7 defined naive CD8 cells, a population that excluded terminally differentiated effector memory CD45RA+ cells. The sequencing input was naive CD8+ T cells from PBMCs. The receptor set was obtained from a young man in good health. Some clones in this sample may be carry-over from other donors' samples.

The V gene is TRBV10-3, the J gene TRBJ2-7; the match to TRBD2 covers 11 bases. V trimming: 4 bases; J trimming: 3 bases; junction bases outside the gene matches: 5. The CDR3 totals 15 residues. The germline gives CDR1 ENHRY, CDR2 SYGVKD. CDR3 in amino acids: CAISGNLAGGYEQYF. The CDR3 nucleotides read TGTGCCATCAGTGGAAATCTAGCGGGAGGCTACGAGCAGTACTTC.

The chain couples TRBV2 to TRBJ2-5, with unresolved D. The germline gives CDR1 SNHLY, CDR2 FYNNEI. CDR3 length: 15 amino acids. V was shortened by 4 bases and J by 2 bases, with 14 bases between the two germline ends. The CDR3 spells CASSVPLMKQETQYF. The CDR3 DNA is TGTGCCAGCAGTGTGCCGCTAATGAAACAAGAGACCCAGTACTTC. The whole variable domain, filled in from reference TRBV2 and TRBJ2-5, reads EPEVTQTPSHQVTQMGQEVILRCVPISNHLYFYWYRQILGQKVEFLVSFYNNEISEKSEIFDDQFSVERPDGSNFTLKIRSTKLEDSAMYFCASSVPLMKQETQYFGPGTRLLVL.

The chain carries TRBV6-5 and TRBJ1-3; no reliable D call. CDR1 and CDR2 from the germline V gene are MNHEY and SVGAGI. The CDR3 has 14 amino acids. V shed 6 bases and J shed 2 bases, with 11 bases lying between them. CDR3 loop: CASSPRHPGNTIYF. DNA for the CDR3: TGTGCCAGCAGCCCTAGACACCCTGGAAACACCATATATTTT.

The chain uses TRBV7-9 and TRBJ2-1; TRBD2 matches 9 bases. J was trimmed by 2 bases and V by 5 bases; bases with no gene match: 10. The CDR3 spans 17 residues. Germline CDR1 is SEHNR and CDR2 is FQNEAQ (reference sequence). CDR3 DNA: TGTGCCAGCAGCGGGAGTAGCGGGAGACAGACCTACAATGAGCAGTTCTTC. Its translation is CASSGSSGRQTYNEQFF.

The chain is built from TRBV9 and TRBJ1-5; D might be TRBD1 (5 bases). Looked up from germline, CDR1 is SGDLS and CDR2 is YYNGEE. V lost 3 bases, J lost 3 bases, and 10 bases lay in between. The CDR3 covers 14 residues. CDR3 in DNA: TGTGCCAGCAGCGACGGGACCCACAATCAGCCCCAGCATTTT. It translates to CASSDGTHNQPQHF.

V and J are TRBV6-4 and TRBJ2-7; a possible D gene is TRBD1 (5 bases). V lost 0 bases to trimming and J lost 0 bases, with 15 bases between them. This CDR3 has 17 amino acids. The germline V gene encodes CDR1 MRHNA and CDR2 SNTAGT. The CDR3 DNA sequence: TGTGCCAGCAGTGACTCGTCGAGCAGGGCCTTCTCCTACGAGCAGTACTTC. As protein: CASSDSSSRAFSYEQYF.

J is TRBJ2-5 and V is TRBV9, with 7 bases matching TRBD2. Germline CDR1 SGDLS, CDR2 YYNGEE. Trimming took 2 bases from V and 4 from J; bases not matched to a gene: 11. The CDR3 totals 16 residues. The CDR3 DNA is TGTGCCAGCAGCGTCCAACCCGGGGGGAGTTTAGAGACCCAGTACTTC. Translated: CASSVQPGGSLETQYF.

The gene calls are TRBV28 and TRBJ1-5; D uncertain. This CDR3 contains 15 residues. Germline V CDR1 and CDR2: MDHEN, SYDVKM. The V gene lost 5 bases and the J gene lost 6 bases, with 17 bases spanning the gap. The CDR3 is CASSPNREDSQPQHF. CDR3 nucleotides: TGTGCCAGCAGTCCAAATCGGGAGGATAGTCAGCCCCAGCATTTT.

The chain recombines TRBV20-1 with TRBJ2-7; 10 bases map to TRBD2. Germline CDR1 and CDR2: DFQATT and SNEGSKA (reference sequence). With V trimmed by 5 bases and J by 11 bases, 3 bases remained unmatched. The CDR3 loop spans 10 amino acids. CDR3 sequence: CSAPTSGEYF. The CDR3 region has the DNA TGCAGTGCTCCCACTAGCGGGGAGTACTTC.

This clone was found a few times. Other DNA sequences in the sample encode the same CDR3. This chain joins TRBV9 and TRBJ1-1; no reliable D call. The germline V gene encodes CDR1 SGDLS and CDR2 YYNGEE. This CDR3 comprises 12 residues. The V end lost 0 bases, the J end lost 5 bases, and 5 bases lay between the germline ends. The CDR3 nucleotides are TGTGCCAGCAGCGTAGGCGGGACTGAAGCTTTCTTT. As protein: CASSVGGTEAFF.

V gene TRBV4-1 combines with J gene TRBJ1-1; 8 nucleotides agree with TRBD1. J lost 0 bases, V lost 1 base, and 7 bases had no gene match. The germline V gene has CDR1 MGHRA and CDR2 YSYEKL. CDR3 length equals 17 residues. CDR3 coding DNA: TGCGCCAGCAGCCAAGTAGAACAGGGGGGTATGAACACTGAAGCTTTCTTT. Translated, it gives CASSQVEQGGMNTEAFF.

V usage is TRBV7-9 and J usage is TRBJ1-2, with 7 bases identical to TRBD1. Per germline, CDR1 SEHNR and CDR2 FQNEAQ (reference sequence). This CDR3 contains 16 residues. Trimming cost V 4 bases and J 8 bases; bases outside gene matches: 16. The chain's CDR3 is CASSSTTPGGSGGYTF. The CDR3 DNA is TGTGCCAGCAGCTCAACTACACCAGGGGGATCGGGAGGCTACACCTTC.

The V gene is TRBV9, the J gene TRBJ2-5; perhaps D is TRBD1 or TRBD2 (5 bases each). The CDR3 extends over 18 amino acids. Trimming cost V 3 bases and J 2 bases, with 23 bases left between them. Germline CDR1 and CDR2: SGDLS and YYNGEE. CDR3 protein: CASSAQNYPRDGQETQYF. CDR3 in DNA: TGTGCCAGCAGCGCCCAGAACTACCCGAGGGACGGACAAGAGACCCAGTACTTC.

A single count supports this clone. The chain has TRBV27 and TRBJ2-1, with 10 positions matching TRBD2. V trimming: 4 bases; J trimming: 4 bases; junction bases outside the gene matches: 7. The germline CDR1 and CDR2 sequences are MNHEY and SMNVEV (reference sequence). The CDR3 extends over 16 amino acids. CDR3 amino acids: CASSSQLAGVYNEQFF. Written as DNA, the CDR3 is TGTGCCAGCAGTTCTCAGCTAGCGGGAGTATACAATGAGCAGTTCTTC.

The V call is TRBV10-2, the J call TRBJ2-7, with TRBD1 identical over 7 bases. The V and J ends lost 4 bases and 1 base, in that order; junction bases with no gene match: 4. Germline loops: CDR1 WSHSY, CDR2 SAAADI. The CDR3 sequence is 14 residues long. CDR3 coding DNA: TGCGCCAGCAGTGGGACAGGTATATCCTACGAGCAGTACTTC. Amino acid sequence: CASSGTGISYEQYF.

A word on this clone: The same CDR3 can be traced to other DNA sequences in this sample. The rearrangement links TRBV30 to TRBJ2-1; D uncertain. The V end lost 0 bases, the J end lost 10 bases, and 7 bases lay between the germline ends. CDR1 and CDR2 from the germline V gene are GTSNPN and SVGIG (reference sequence). The CDR3 has 11 amino acids. The CDR3 DNA is TGTGCCTGGAGTGTACCCGGGGAGCAGTTCTTC. It translates to CAWSVPGEQFF.

The chain links TRBV5-1 to TRBJ2-1; maybe TRBD1 (5 bases). V lost 0 bases, J lost 9 bases, and 13 bases lay in between. Germline V gene data show CDR1 as SGHRS and CDR2 as YFSETQ. This CDR3 is 14 amino acids long. CDR3 nucleotide sequence: TGCGCCAGCAGCTTGGAGGGCTCCAGGGTTGAGCAGTTCTTC. Translation gives CASSLEGSRVEQFF.

This clone was seen only a few times. Other DNA sequences in this specimen translate into the identical CDR3. The chain couples TRBV6-5 to TRBJ1-2, with 8 bases matching TRBD1. The CDR3 contains 14 residues. The V gene end was trimmed by 0 bases and the J gene end by 4 bases; junction bases not matched to a gene: 1. CDR1 is MNHEY and CDR2 is SVGAGI in the germline V gene. CDR3 protein: CASSYSTGAYGYTF. The CDR3 bases are TGTGCCAGCAGTTACTCGACAGGGGCCTATGGCTACACCTTC.

This clone was found once. The DNA for the CDR3 is TGTGCCAGCAGTTTAATGTCGGGATTGGAGCAGTACTTC. It encodes CASSLMSGLEQYF. The genes are TRBV27 and TRBJ2-7; tentative D call: TRBD2 (5 bases). The CDR3 totals 13 residues. The germline gives CDR1 MNHEY, CDR2 SMNVEV (reference sequence). V shed 2 bases and J shed 7 bases, with 12 bases lying between them.

V usage is TRBV7-9 and J usage is TRBJ1-2, with a weak D call TRBD1 (6 bases). The CDR3 length is 15 residues. The V gene's germline CDR1 is SEHNR and CDR2 FQNEAQ (reference sequence). V lost 5 bases, J lost 6 bases, and 19 bases lay in between. This CDR3 is CASSHPERGANGYTF. DNA for the CDR3: TGTGCCAGCAGCCATCCAGAGCGGGGGGCGAATGGCTACACCTTC.

This clone was seen just once. The gene calls are TRBV5-1 and TRBJ2-1; 10 nucleotides match TRBD2. The junction had 9 bases not matched to a gene; V was cut back by 2 bases and J by 4 bases. This CDR3 comprises 17 residues. In germline, CDR1 is SGHRS, CDR2 YFSETQ. Written as DNA, the CDR3 is TGCGCCAGCAGCTTCTCGGGACTAGCGCTACTATACAATGAGCAGTTCTTC. It translates to CASSFSGLALLYNEQFF.

This chain connects TRBV7-9 to TRBJ2-1, with 8 bases lining up with TRBD2. The CDR3 runs 15 residues. The junction had 9 bases not matched to a gene; V was cut back by 1 base and J by 10 bases. Germline lookup yields CDR1 SEHNR and CDR2 FQNEAQ (reference sequence). CDR3 bases: TGTGCCAGCAGCTTAGAAGCGGGAGCACTCGGGGAGCAGTTCTTC. This translates into CASSLEAGALGEQFF.

This clone has just one count. The chain is built from TRBV9 and TRBJ1-4; unclear D gene. Germline V gives CDR1 SGDLS, CDR2 YYNGEE. CDR3 length equals 16 residues. Trimming took 0 bases from V and 3 from J, leaving 12 bases between them. The CDR3 loop reads CASSVAGRRANEKLFF. As DNA, the CDR3 is TGTGCCAGCAGCGTAGCAGGTCGGCGGGCTAATGAAAAACTGTTTTTT.

The CDR3 DNA reads as TGTGCCAGCAGTAACCCCGGGACAGCTAACACTGAAGCTTTCTTT. It is translated as CASSNPGTANTEAFF. The J gene is TRBJ1-1, the V gene TRBV6-5; 7 bases are shared with TRBD1. Unmatched junction bases numbered 8, after V lost 5 bases and J lost 2 bases. Germline V gene data show CDR1 as MNHEY and CDR2 as SVGAGI. CDR3 length: 15 amino acids.

This clone has just one count. This rearrangement joins TRBV28 to TRBJ1-2; D ambiguous. The V gene lost 3 bases and the J gene lost 6 bases, with 17 bases spanning the gap. This CDR3 is 15 amino acids long. CDR1 is MDHEN, CDR2 SYDVKM, per germline. The CDR3 protein is CASSFPPPRMDGYTF. The DNA of the CDR3 is TGTGCCAGCAGTTTTCCCCCACCACGGATGGATGGCTACACCTTC.

V and J are TRBV27 and TRBJ1-6; no firm D call. The V gene lost 1 base and the J gene lost 6 bases, with 10 bases spanning the gap. The CDR3 runs to 15 residues. The germline V gene encodes CDR1 MNHEY and CDR2 SMNVEV (reference sequence). In nucleotides, the CDR3 is TGTGCCAGCAGTTTATGGGTCGGGGTTAATTCACCCCTCCACTTT. It is translated as CASSLWVGVNSPLHF.

In the case of this clone: Other nucleotide sequences from this sample produce the same CDR3. This chain joins TRBV9 and TRBJ1-2; D is undetermined. Germline assignment: CDR1 SGDLS and CDR2 YYNGEE. The CDR3 spans 14 residues. With 0 bases removed from V and 2 bases from J, the gap between germline ends came to 8 bases. CDR3 bases: TGTGCCAGCAGCGTAGACGGCAGGAACTATGGCTACACCTTC. This encodes CASSVDGRNYGYTF.

The gene calls are TRBV27 and TRBJ1-4, with 9 bases lining up with TRBD1. V lost 2 bases to trimming and J lost 8 bases; unmatched junction nucleotides: 6. The CDR3 has 15 amino acids. Germline V gene sequence: CDR1 MNHEY, CDR2 SMNVEV (reference sequence). CDR3 amino acids: CASSLQQGAWEKLFF. The CDR3 DNA sequence: TGTGCCAGCAGTTTACAACAGGGGGCTTGGGAAAAACTGTTTTTT.

This clone was seen a single time. V usage is TRBV4-2 and J usage is TRBJ2-3; D unresolved. CDR3 length equals 15 residues. Deletions cut 0 bases from V and 4 bases from J, with 11 bases between. In germline, CDR1 is LGHNA, CDR2 YNFKEQ. The DNA of the CDR3 is TGTGCCAGCAGCCAAGAGTTGGATTTACCAGATACGCAGTATTTT. Amino acid sequence: CASSQELDLPDTQYF.

The gene calls are TRBV5-1 and TRBJ2-3; TRBD2 matches 13 bases. The CDR3 spans 16 residues. Looked up from germline, CDR1 is SGHRS and CDR2 is YFSETQ. J gave up 4 bases and V 4 bases, and 6 bases lay outside the gene matches. CDR3 nucleotide sequence: TGCGCCAGCAGCCCAGGACTAGCGGGAGCGGCAGATACGCAGTATTTT. It specifies CASSPGLAGAADTQYF.